The rows below give T cell receptor beta chains drawn from one sample of a study of control samples from healthy donors and cancer patients. Clones were sequenced by immunoSEQ multiplex PCR, and TCRdb holds only the in-frame ones, with some missing. The sample holds around 120,000 clones, 88% seen once. Sequences were obtained from blood. Source of these receptors: a woman in her seventies in good health. Each CDR3 is given with its conserved first and last residue. A D gene is named only where the DNA matches it firmly. Clone size, where shown, is once, few, many, or a class for clones that have expanded.

V	size	D	J	DNA	CDR3
TRBV7-3	.	TRBD2	TRBJ2-3	TGTGCCAGCGCGACCGGGGGGACAGATACGCAGTATTTT	CASATGGTDTQYF
TRBV6-1	.	.	TRBJ1-3	TGTGCCAGCAGTGATCGGGTTCAGGGAGGAAACACCATATATTTT	CASSDRVQGGNTIYF
TRBV6-5	.	.	TRBJ1-6	TGTGCCAGCAGTTACTCGGTCACAGGGAGGAATTCACCCCTCCACTTT	CASSYSVTGRNSPLHF
TRBV4-1	.	TRBD2	TRBJ2-7	TGCGCCAGCAGCCATATAGCGGGGGAGTCCTACGAGCAGTACTTC	CASSHIAGESYEQYF
TRBV12-3/TRBV12-4	.	.	TRBJ1-1	TGTGCCAGCAGTTTTCAGGAGAACACTGAAGCTTTCTTT	CASSFQENTEAFF
TRBV7-9	.	.	TRBJ2-7	TGTGCCAGCAGCTTCGAGGGGGGCAGGAGCTACGAGCAGTACTTC	CASSFEGGRSYEQYF
TRBV12-3/TRBV12-4	.	.	TRBJ1-3	TGTGCCAGCAGTCCGACCGTGGGAAACACCATATATTTT	CASSPTVGNTIYF
TRBV7-9	.	TRBD1	TRBJ1-1	TGTGCCAGCAGCTCCCCTTGGACAGGGAGGAACACTGAAGCTTTCTTT	CASSSPWTGRNTEAFF
TRBV5-1	once	.	TRBJ1-4	TGCGCCAGCAGCTTGGGCGGGAATGAAAAACTGTTTTTT	CASSLGGNEKLFF
TRBV7-9	.	.	TRBJ1-3	TGTGCCAGCAGCTACCCCTGGAGAATCTCTGGAAACACCATATATTTT	CASSYPWRISGNTIYF
TRBV9	.	.	TRBJ1-5	TGTGCCAGCAGCGTGGGTCACAGTAGCAATCAGCCCCAGCATTTT	CASSVGHSSNQPQHF
TRBV4-1	once	TRBD2	TRBJ2-6	TGCGCCAGCAGCCCGGGGGGGCTCGGGGCCAACGTCCTGACTTTC	CASSPGGLGANVLTF
TRBV5-1	.	.	TRBJ2-1	TGCGCCAGCAGCTTGGCGTGGGACAATGAGCAGTTCTTC	CASSLAWDNEQFF
TRBV27	.	TRBD2	TRBJ2-7	TGTGCCAGCAGGGGCCTGGGACTAGCGGGGGAGCGAACCTACGAGCAGTACTTC	CASRGLGLAGERTYEQYF
TRBV18	.	.	TRBJ1-3	TGTGCCAGCTCGTCCCTCAGGGGCTCTGGAAACACCATATATTTT	CASSSLRGSGNTIYF
TRBV7-2	.	.	TRBJ1-1	TGTGCCAGCAGCTTAGCGGCAGGGAACACTGAAGCTTTCTTT	CASSLAAGNTEAFF
TRBV2	.	.	TRBJ2-5	TGTGCCAGCAATAGGGAGCAAGAGACCCAGTACTTC	CASNREQETQYF
TRBV19	.	.	TRBJ1-4	TGTGCCAGTACTACTGGGCGCAGAGATGCAACTAATGAAAAACTGTTTTTT	CASTTGRRDATNEKLFF
TRBV12-5	.	.	TRBJ2-3	TGTGCTAGTGCACCGACGTTGGATGGTACGCAGTATTTT	CASAPTLDGTQYF
TRBV19	.	TRBD1	TRBJ2-3	TGTGCCAGTAGTTCGGACAGGCACACAGATACGCAGTATTTT	CASSSDRHTDTQYF
TRBV24-1	.	TRBD2	TRBJ2-1	TGTGCCACCAGTCAAGCGGGGGGGCCCTACAATGAGCAGTTCTTC	CATSQAGGPYNEQFF
TRBV19	.	.	TRBJ2-2	TGTGCCACCAAGTTGGGCGGGGTGGAGACCGGGGAGCTGTTTTTT	CATKLGGVETGELFF
TRBV9	.	TRBD1	TRBJ1-6	TGTGCCAGCAGCGTCTCCGGACAGGGAGCCTATAATTCACCCCTCCACTTT	CASSVSGQGAYNSPLHF
TRBV4-3	.	TRBD1	TRBJ2-6	TGCGCCAGCAGCCAAGATTCGGGACAGGCATCTGGGGCCAACGTCCTGACTTTC	CASSQDSGQASGANVLTF
TRBV7-2	.	.	TRBJ2-1	TGTGCCAGCAGCTTACAAGGGGGGAGCTCCTACAATGAGCAGTTCTTC	CASSLQGGSSYNEQFF
TRBV3-1/TRBV3-2	.	.	TRBJ1-3	TGTGCCAGCAGCCAAGTTCTCCTGAGGGGAAGGAACACCATATATTTT	CASSQVLLRGRNTIYF
TRBV6-6	.	.	TRBJ1-3	TGTGCCAGCAGCGCCGGCTCGAGCTCTGGAAACACCATATATTTT	CASSAGSSSGNTIYF
TRBV7-3	.	TRBD1	TRBJ1-1	TGTGCCAGCAGCTCGCAGGGGGCACTCTGCGGTTTCTTT	CASSSQGALCGFF
TRBV5-1	.	.	TRBJ2-2	TGCGCCAGCAGCTTGGTCCCTCAGGGCACCGGGGAGCTGTTTTTT	CASSLVPQGTGELFF
TRBV19	.	.	TRBJ2-7	TGTGCCAGTTCCACGAAGGCCGAGCAGTACTTC	CASSTKAEQYF
TRBV3-1/TRBV3-2	.	.	TRBJ2-1	TGTGCCAGCAGCCAAGGGACAGTACGGAATGAGCAGTTCTTC	CASSQGTVRNEQFF
TRBV12-3/TRBV12-4	.	TRBD1	TRBJ1-1	TGTGCCAGCAGTTTGGGACAGCAAGCTTTCTTT	CASSLGQQAFF
TRBV4-1	.	TRBD1	TRBJ2-2	TGCGCCAGCAGCCACCGGGACAGGGGGCGCGGAAACACCGGGGAGCTGTTTTTT	CASSHRDRGRGNTGELFF
TRBV19	once	.	TRBJ2-7	TGTGCCAGTAGTATTGATCGGGGGCGCCAGCAGTACTTC	CASSIDRGRQQYF
TRBV9	.	.	TRBJ2-3	TGTGCCAGCAGCGTAGTGGGGGCAGGAAGCACAGATACGCAGTATTTT	CASSVVGAGSTDTQYF
TRBV18	.	TRBD2	TRBJ2-1	TGTGCCAGCTCACCACGGGTAGCGGGGGAGAATGAGCAGTTCTTC	CASSPRVAGENEQFF
TRBV7-9	few	.	TRBJ1-6	TGTGCCAGCAGCTTAGCCGGAGGGTCGGGTTCACCCCTCCACTTT	CASSLAGGSGSPLHF
TRBV11-2	.	TRBD2	TRBJ2-5	TGTGCCAGCAGCTTATGGGGGGGGAACAGCCAAGAGACCCAGTACTTC	CASSLWGGNSQETQYF
TRBV19	once	TRBD1	TRBJ2-1	TGTGCCAGTAGTGACCCGGGACAGGGGGGCAATGAGCAGTTCTTC	CASSDPGQGGNEQFF
TRBV10-3	.	TRBD1	TRBJ1-2	TGTGCCATCAGTGATCGACAGGGGGGTGGCTACACCTTC	CAISDRQGGGYTF
TRBV3-1/TRBV3-2	.	.	TRBJ1-1	TGTGCCAGCAGCCAAGTTACGAACACTGAAGCTTTCTTT	CASSQVTNTEAFF